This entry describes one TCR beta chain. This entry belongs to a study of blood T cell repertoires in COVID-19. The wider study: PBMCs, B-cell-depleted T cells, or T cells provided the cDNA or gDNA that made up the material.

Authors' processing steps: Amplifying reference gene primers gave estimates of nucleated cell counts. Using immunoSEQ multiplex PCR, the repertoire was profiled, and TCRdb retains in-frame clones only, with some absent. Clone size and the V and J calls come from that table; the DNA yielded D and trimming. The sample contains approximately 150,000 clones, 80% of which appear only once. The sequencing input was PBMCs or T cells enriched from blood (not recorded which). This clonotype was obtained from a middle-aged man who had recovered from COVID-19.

The CDR3 sequence: CASRDTGGMGNQPQHF. In DNA, the CDR3 is TGCGCCAGCAGGGACACAGGGGGCATGGGCAATCAGCCCCAGCATTTT. The rearrangement links TRBV4-1 to TRBJ1-5; TRBD1 aligns across 9 bases. The germline CDR1 and CDR2 sequences are MGHRA and YSYEKL. J lost 2 bases, V lost 6 bases, and 8 bases had no gene match. The CDR3 sequence is 16 residues long.